The 26 T cell receptor beta chains below were found in one sample sequenced in a study of shared clonotypes between healthy human individuals. Only in-frame clones appear in the TCRdb table, and some are missing; sequencing was by immunoSEQ multiplex PCR. The sample holds roughly 1,000,000 clones, approximately 78% seen once. The sample taken for sequencing was memory CD4+ T cells from PBMCs. Subset of the sample: CD45RA-negative fraction. These receptors were collected from a man between 18 and 29 years old in good health. Some clones in this sample may be carry-over from other donors' samples.

In DNA form, the CDR3 reads TGTGCCAGCAGCCAACGGAGGGGCAGCCTAAATTCTAACTATGGCTACACCTTC. This gives the protein CASSQRRGSLNSNYGYTF. V is TRBV11-3 and J is TRBJ1-2; D may be TRBD1 (5 bases). Between the trimmed V and J ends, which lost 5 bases and 0 bases, there was a span of 22 bases. The CDR3 extends over 18 amino acids. Germline V CDR1 and CDR2: SGHNT, YENEEA.

The V call is TRBV6-1, the J call TRBJ2-1; no clear D. The CDR3 extends over 13 amino acids. CDR1 is MNHNS, CDR2 SASEGT, per germline. V lost 7 bases and J 2 bases, leaving 9 bases between the germline ends. The CDR3 coding sequence is TGTGCCAGCATGGGCAGAACCTACAATGAGCAGTTCTTC. It encodes CASMGRTYNEQFF.

On this clone: The junction and the germline gene differ at one end; a read error may be behind it. The chain joins TRBV4-3 to TRBJ2-4, with TRBD1 identical over 10 bases. Germline V gives CDR1 LGHNA, CDR2 YSLEER. The CDR3 is 17 amino acids. The CDR3 is CASSEDRGLGNKNIQYF. The CDR3 nucleotides are TGCGCCAGCAGCGAAGACAGGGGGCTTGGAAACAAAAACATTCAGTACTTC.

The J gene is TRBJ2-5, the V gene TRBV7-8, with TRBD1 matching 9 bases. Germline CDR1 is SGHVS and CDR2 is FQNEAQ. V lost 6 bases, J lost 5 bases, and 10 bases stayed unmatched. The CDR3 loop spans 15 amino acids. CDR3 residues: CASSNPTGGGETQYF. In DNA form, the CDR3 reads TGTGCCAGCAGTAACCCAACAGGGGGCGGGGAGACCCAGTACTTC.

This clone has a single count. The gene calls are TRBV5-1 and TRBJ2-4, with D unclear. In germline, CDR1 is SGHRS, CDR2 YFSETQ. Between the trimmed V and J ends, which lost 2 bases and 3 bases, there was a span of 9 bases. This CDR3 region has 14 residues. The CDR3 region is CASSFSKGKNIQYF. Written as DNA, the CDR3 is TGCGCCAGCAGCTTCAGCAAAGGCAAAAACATTCAGTACTTC.

The V gene is TRBV28, the J gene TRBJ2-5; 11 bases are a match to TRBD1. Losses at the gene ends were 2 bases for V and 5 bases for J; bases not matched to a gene: 7. The germline CDR1 and CDR2 sequences are MDHEN and SYDVKM. CDR3 length equals 16 residues. The CDR3 here is CASSLLGTGGRETQYF. CDR3 coding DNA: TGTGCCAGCAGTTTACTCGGGACAGGGGGTAGGGAGACCCAGTACTTC.

The V call is TRBV28, the J call TRBJ1-2; 8 nucleotides match TRBD1. Looked up from germline, CDR1 is MDHEN and CDR2 is SYDVKM. V lost 3 bases to trimming and J lost 8 bases; unmatched junction nucleotides: 11. The CDR3 runs 15 residues. The CDR3 DNA follows: TGTGCCAGCAGTTTTCGGACAGGGAGACTACTCGGCTACACCTTC. Protein product: CASSFRTGRLLGYTF.

The V gene is TRBV4-2, the J gene TRBJ1-5; D is unclear. The length of the CDR3 is 14 residues. V lost 3 bases to trimming and J lost 6 bases, with 12 bases between them. Germline CDR1 and CDR2: LGHNA and YNFKEQ. Here the CDR3 reads CASSHEDSGQPQHF. In DNA form, the CDR3 reads TGTGCCAGCAGCCACGAGGATTCGGGTCAGCCCCAGCATTTT.

The chain links TRBV27 to TRBJ2-1; D ambiguous. Trimming removed 1 base from V and 2 bases from J, with 9 bases in between. CDR1 and CDR2 (germline): MNHEY, SMNVEV (reference sequence). The CDR3 contains 15 residues. The CDR3 DNA reads TGTGCCAGCAGTTTATTCCAGTCCACCTACAATGAGCAGTTCTTC. It yields the protein CASSLFQSTYNEQFF.

The rearrangement links TRBV6-1 to TRBJ2-1; D possibly corresponds to TRBD2 (5 bases). The CDR3 has 15 amino acids. From germline, CDR1 is MNHNS and CDR2 SASEGT. Trimming shortened V by 6 bases and J by 6 bases, and 18 bases separated the two germline ends. The CDR3 DNA reads TGTGCCAGCAGAAGCCTAGCCGCAATCCCCAATGAGCAGTTCTTC. Translating it yields CASRSLAAIPNEQFF.

J is TRBJ2-2 and V is TRBV4-1, with 8 bases identical to TRBD2. In germline, CDR1 is MGHRA, CDR2 YSYEKL. The V gene end was trimmed by 3 bases and the J gene end by 4 bases; junction bases not matched to a gene: 13. CDR3 size: 18 residues. CDR3 protein: CASSQPGGGAGPTGELFF. The CDR3 coding sequence is TGCGCCAGCAGCCAGCCCGGGGGGGGAGCGGGCCCCACCGGGGAGCTGTTTTTT.

The V and J genes are TRBV19 and TRBJ2-3, with D uncertain. The CDR3 has 13 residues. Germline assignment: CDR1 LNHDA and CDR2 SQIVND (reference sequence). Deletions cut 6 bases from V and 4 bases from J, with 11 bases between. CDR3 in amino acids: CASRQTSADTQYF. DNA of the CDR3: TGTGCCAGTAGACAAACCAGCGCAGATACGCAGTATTTT.

This clone came up once. The chain is built from TRBV6-6 and TRBJ1-1, with TRBD1 matching over 7 bases. Germline loops: CDR1 MNHNY, CDR2 SVGAGI (reference sequence). The CDR3 extends over 15 amino acids. After removal of 5 bases from V and 1 base from J, the junction contained 7 bases not matched to a gene. The CDR3 loop is CASSPRGQTNTEAFF. The CDR3 nucleotides are TGTGCCAGCAGTCCCAGGGGACAGACGAACACTGAAGCTTTCTTT.

The chain is built from TRBV5-1 and TRBJ1-2; perhaps TRBD1 as D (5 bases). This CDR3 spans 14 amino acids. Germline V gene lookup returns CDR1 SGHRS and CDR2 YFSETQ. V was pared by 6 bases and J by 4 bases, with 16 bases between. The CDR3 is CASTLSAGRYGYTF. In DNA, the CDR3 is TGCGCCAGCACCCTTAGCGCAGGGCGCTATGGCTACACCTTC.

The V call is TRBV6-5, the J call TRBJ2-7; the match to TRBD1 covers 8 bases. With 6 bases clipped from V and 6 bases from J, the junction kept 7 bases outside the gene matches. This CDR3 is 13 amino acids long. Germline lookup yields CDR1 MNHEY and CDR2 SVGAGI. The CDR3 spells CASSPSGGGEQYF. CDR3 coding DNA: TGTGCCAGCAGCCCCTCAGGGGGCGGCGAGCAGTACTTC.

V usage is TRBV2 and J usage is TRBJ2-7; D gene uncertain. This CDR3 is built from 13 residues. Germline CDR1 is SNHLY and CDR2 is FYNNEI. V lost 5 bases to trimming and J lost 2 bases, with 10 bases between them. CDR3 DNA: TGTGCCAGCAGTCAAAGACCCCCCTACGAGCAGTACTTC. This encodes CASSQRPPYEQYF.

The gene calls are TRBV20-1 and TRBJ2-1; the D is unclear. Per germline, CDR1 DFQATT and CDR2 SNEGSKA (reference sequence). V was shortened by 3 bases and J by 8 bases, with 8 bases between the two germline ends. There are 11 residues in the CDR3. In DNA form, the CDR3 reads TGCAGTGCTAGGAGAATCGATGAGCAGTTCTTC. This translates into CSARRIDEQFF.

This chain links TRBV27 with TRBJ1-1; D is perhaps TRBD1 (6 bases). From germline, CDR1 is MNHEY and CDR2 SMNVEV (reference sequence). The germline V and J ends were trimmed by 0 bases and 5 bases, with 10 bases remaining between them. The CDR3 loop spans 14 amino acids. In DNA form, the CDR3 reads TGTGCCAGCAGTTTATCTACAGGGAGAACTGAAGCTTTCTTT. Protein sequence: CASSLSTGRTEAFF.

The chain links TRBV18 to TRBJ1-1; 9 bases fit TRBD1. Germline trimming cut 3 bases from V and 10 bases from J; bases unmatched to any gene: 3. The CDR3 consists of 12 residues. In germline, CDR1 is KGHSH, CDR2 LQKENI. The DNA for the CDR3 is TGTGCCAGCTCACCGGGACAGGGTTCAGCTTTCTTT. Its protein product is CASSPGQGSAFF.

This sequence joins TRBV5-1 and TRBJ2-2; D remains ambiguous. V lost 1 base and J 4 bases, leaving 5 bases between the germline ends. The CDR3 spans 13 residues. CDR1 and CDR2 (germline): SGHRS, YFSETQ. In DNA form, the CDR3 reads TGCGCCAGCAGCTTGCCCCGCACCGGGGAGCTGTTTTTT. Its translation: CASSLPRTGELFF.

This chain uses TRBV7-9 with TRBJ1-1; 8 nucleotides line up with TRBD1. V gave up 5 bases and J gave up 5 bases; unmatched junction bases: 10. CDR1 is SEHNR, CDR2 FQNEAQ, per germline (reference sequence). The CDR3 has 15 amino acids. As DNA, the CDR3 is TGTGCCAGCAGCCGGGATGGACAGGGAGGGACTGAAGCTTTCTTT. Amino acid sequence: CASSRDGQGGTEAFF.

The V gene is TRBV5-4, the J gene TRBJ1-2, with TRBD1 as a possible D gene (5 bases). The CDR3 totals 13 residues. Trimming shortened V by 0 bases and J by 7 bases, and 10 bases separated the two germline ends. CDR1 is SGHNT and CDR2 is YYREEE in the germline V gene (reference sequence). The CDR3 region has the DNA TGTGCCAGCAGCTTGGAGCAGGGTGGTGGCTACACCTTC. The encoded protein is CASSLEQGGGYTF.

CDR3 protein: CASSSPGLGSNYGYTF. The DNA of the CDR3 is TGTGCCAGCAGCTCACCAGGGTTGGGGTCTAACTATGGCTACACCTTC. The V gene is TRBV5-6, the J gene TRBJ1-2; D is perhaps TRBD1 (5 bases). The germline gives CDR1 SGHDT, CDR2 YYEEEE. The CDR3 loop spans 16 amino acids. V dropped 3 bases and J dropped 0 bases, with 15 bases sitting between them. Based on the CDR3 plus reference TRBV5-6 and TRBJ1-2, the full variable domain is DAGVTQSPTHLIKTRGQQVTLRCSPKSGHDTVSWYQQALGQGPQFIFQYYEEEERQRGNFPDRFSGHQFPNYSSELNVNALLLGDSALYLCASSSPGLGSNYGYTFGSGTRLTVV.

The chain recombines TRBV7-7 with TRBJ2-7; D may be TRBD1 (6 bases). V was pared by 5 bases and J by 7 bases, with 15 bases between. In germline, CDR1 is SSHAT, CDR2 FNYEAQ (reference sequence). The length of the CDR3 is 13 residues. CDR3 in amino acids: CASSQTGSGEQYF. CDR3 bases: TGTGCCAGCAGCCAAACAGGGTCCGGGGAGCAGTACTTC.

Regarding this clone: Other DNA sequences from this sample encode an identical CDR3 as well. The gene calls are TRBV7-2 and TRBJ2-3; D remains ambiguous. This CDR3 spans 12 amino acids. With 5 bases removed from V and 2 bases from J, the gap between germline ends came to 5 bases. The V gene's germline CDR1 is SGHTA and CDR2 FQGNSA. The CDR3 loop is CASSPDTDTQYF. CDR3 sequence (DNA): TGTGCCAGCAGCCCGGACACAGATACGCAGTATTTT. The complete variable domain, with remaining parts taken from reference TRBV7-2 and TRBJ2-3, reads GAGVSQSPSNKVTEKGKDVELRCDPISGHTALYWYRQSLGQGLEFLIYFQGNSAPDKSGLPSDRFSAERTGGSVSTLTIQRTQQEDSAVYLCASSPDTDTQYFGPGTRLTVL.

This clone was picked up a small number of times. Written as DNA, the CDR3 is TGTGCCAGCTACCGAGCGGGAGGAACCGGGGAGCTGTTTTTT. Protein product: CASYRAGGTGELFF. The chain links TRBV27 to TRBJ2-2; TRBD2 agrees at 9 bases. The ends lost 8 bases at V and 5 bases at J; junction bases unmatched: 6. Germline lookup yields CDR1 MNHEY and CDR2 SMNVEV (reference sequence). The CDR3 contains 14 residues.